The source of this TCR beta chain is a study of cytomegalovirus exposure and HLA in healthy donors (dated by TCRdb to about 2017). In terms of the full investigation: An earlier analysis of roughly 570 of the donors reported about 280 Gb of sequence data and around 100 million unique TCR beta sequences obtained from about 170 million T cells. Approximately 310 gigabases of sequencing data and tens of millions of unique TCR sequences were included in an early release covering around 600 HLA-typed donors. The genetic ancestry cluster associated with self-reported Caucasian donors included over 80% of the roughly 390 genotyped donors. The study aimed to test whether cataloging public T cell receptors could reveal signatures of past pathogen exposure. The T cell repertoires of 666 subjects were profiled by immunosequencing and related to cytomegalovirus serostatus. A separate validation cohort of some 130 different subjects was used in addition to the approximately 610-subject first cohort. High-throughput TCR immunosequencing, statistical association of individual TCRs with disease status, and machine learning were combined to predict cytomegalovirus infection status. In a later analysis, previously published TCR beta repertoires from some 640 donors were re-analyzed and high-resolution HLA genotyping was added so that TCR occurrence patterns could be studied. In the later analysis, no new phenotypic data were used to find candidate immune exposures; instead, reliance was placed on TCR beta sequences and their occurrence across donors. In an earlier analysis of 500 to 650 of the donors, high-throughput TCR beta sequencing was used to judge whether each TCR beta V gene segment behaved as functional or pseudogenic. Donor age, sex, ethnicity and CMV serostatus were compiled alongside the repertoire data. A later genetic analysis used genome-wide SNP genotypes for about 55% of the 666 donors, treating that subset as a discovery cohort. All discovery cohort repertoires had been generated on a single sequencing platform. Class I and class II HLA loci were covered by the typing at four-digit resolution. Typing coverage differed by locus: A, B, C, DRB1 and DQB1 were typed in about 620-630 donors, DQA1 in about 510, DPA1 in approximately 600, and DPB1 in 450 to 480. Because of strong linkage in the cohort, a few DR-DQ haplotypes were treated as single units for association and clustering. Across roughly 420 genotyped donors of the cohort, an average of roughly 230,000 unique TCR beta nucleotide sequences per donor were sequenced, and roughly 20% of those sequences were non-productive. The paper as a whole reports these results and caveats: In an earlier analysis of 587 of the donors, most TCR beta V segments appeared in productive rearrangements about 90% or about 30% of the time, broadly matching IMGT annotations. The 87-base-pair reads could not distinguish some IMGT-functional V segments, including TRBV6-2 and TRBV6-3, so those segments were excluded. Presence/absence analyses assumed roughly uniform sequencing depth across donors, an assumption that may not hold. Most TCR sequences were observed very rarely across donors, whereas some public TCRs were present in many individuals. HLA typing was unavailable for some donors at each locus, so association tests used only the typed subset. Strong co-occurrence of HLA alleles, especially DR and DQ, made assigning TCR associations to individual alleles difficult. Cytomegalovirus status was reported to be diagnosed by the classifier with high specificity and sensitivity in both the original and validation cohorts. A later genetic analysis reported fewer N-insertions in productive TCRs among donors in an Asian-associated ancestry cluster than the 666-donor mean. The authors suggested that the approach could potentially be generalized to other disease states and immunological phenotypes. In vitro tests confirmed that a few of the cytomegalovirus-associated TCR beta chains recognize cytomegalovirus antigens. A further reported finding was that TCR beta sequences accurately predicted the HLA-A and HLA-B alleles for most subjects in the first cohort. In a later analysis, several top co-occurrence clusters were reported to appear linked to parvovirus B19, influenza, CMV and Epstein-Barr virus. In this cohort, only TCR beta chains were sequenced, and detectable features were limited by the absence of alpha or paired-chain data. A total of around 150 TCR beta chains were listed by the study as associated with cytomegalovirus. Correlated functional status among segregating V segments might reflect linkage disequilibrium, but an unknown experimental factor could not be ruled out. An association between a missense DCLRE1C variant and V-gene and J-gene trimming of TCR beta chains was found in a later genetic analysis and replicated in an independent cohort. At a false discovery rate of 0.05, a later analysis linked roughly 17,000 TCR beta sequences to specific HLA alleles. A later analysis found that most CMV-associated TCR beta chains appeared HLA-restricted, with HLA associations seemingly driven largely by CMV exposure. Compared with equally common non-associated chains, HLA-associated TCR beta chains in a later analysis were more clonally expanded and had lower generation probabilities. A cluster of highly shared sequence variants was judged likely to represent a technical artifact of the sequencing pipeline. In a later analysis, the rate of TCR association differed among HLA loci, with DRB1 alleles having the most associated TCRs and HLA-C alleles having the fewest. Immune exposure information for the cohort was limited to CMV serostatus. About 15 rarely observed V segments, including chromosome 9 orphons, were excluded from the earlier analysis of several hundred of the donors because counts were too low.

Sequences SGHRS (CDR1) and YFSETQ (CDR2) are obtained from the germline V gene. The CDR3 covers 15 residues, taking in both the cysteine and the phenylalanine. Just CDR3 DNA is preserved here, 45 bases in frame from base 1. V is pruned by 4 bases and J by 5 bases, leaving 8 bases of the junction without a gene match. The cohort consisted of approximately 690 healthy bone marrow donors. At the time of sampling, every cohort member was nominally healthy, though immune exposures that went unrecorded were likely present. The donor tested CMV seropositive, placing the donor among the 289 seropositive members of the cohort. Every donor gave a peripheral blood sample, and the peripheral blood mononuclear cells from that sample were used for TCR beta sequencing. The Qiagen DNeasy Blood Extraction Kit was used to extract genomic DNA from the blood cell samples. Library preparation was by the immunoSEQ multiplex PCR assay. The multiplex PCR relied on a mix of 60 forward primers for TCR Vbeta segments and 13 reverse primers for TCR Jbeta segments. A multiplex PCR assay on genomic DNA amplified the CDR3 region of rearranged TCR beta genes. The amplified TCR beta libraries were sequenced on the Illumina HiSeq System as 87-base-pair reads. Processing in the source paper ran as follows. A later analysis tallied around 87 million unique TCR beta chains across the 666 repertoires, and about 10 million of those chains were shared by two or more donors. A nearest-neighbor algorithm error-corrected the raw reads and collapsed the reads into unique sequences, merging closely related sequences to remove PCR and sequencing errors. CDR3 sequences were aligned to IMGT reference sequences to assign V, D and J gene segments. For a sequence to be retained, a match of at least six nucleotides to both a V gene segment and a J gene segment was required. A rearrangement counted as productive if the CDR3 had no stop codons and remained in frame with V and J, and every other rearrangement counted as non-productive. CDR3 was defined by IMGT convention, running from the second conserved V-encoded cysteine to the conserved J-encoded phenylalanine. In an earlier analysis of around 600 of the donors, sequences lacking an unambiguous match to a single V gene segment were excluded. An earlier analysis of 587 of the donors classified V segments as functional when productive rearrangements were above 56.7% and as segregating when the standard deviation between donors was above 5%. A statistical classification framework was built to diagnose cytomegalovirus status from the catalog of TCR beta chain sequences. In a later analysis, V and J genes were assigned by comparing TCR nucleotide sequences against IMGT/GENE-DB human TR gene sequences. A later analysis assigned CDR3 sequences and most-parsimonious VDJ recombination scenarios with the TCRdist pipeline. In a later analysis, each TCR beta chain was defined by its CDR3 amino acid sequence together with its V-gene family, and reads without a unique V-gene family were excluded. To address suspected cross-contamination and a sequencing artifact, a later analysis removed around 590 highly shared, low-generation-probability nucleotide sequences. A later analysis calculated a clonal expansion index for each public chain from normalized within-repertoire ranks of inferred template counts. In a later analysis, generation probabilities were computed using a VDJ recombination model fitted to out-of-frame rearrangements, and the results were checked against IGoR. A later analysis scored TCR-TCR, TCR-HLA and TCR-CMV co-occurrence with hypergeometric tests, applying a repertoire-size bias correction to TCR pairs. A later analysis estimated false discovery rates by permuting HLA or CMV assignments 20 times. In a later analysis, co-occurring TCRs were grouped using DBSCAN, and TCRdist sequence similarity was added for clustering within HLA-allele-positive subsets. Repertoires with fewer than 30,000 or more than 120,000 public chains, plus five repertoires with anomalous nucleotide sharing, were excluded from co-occurrence clustering. Entries here come from immuneACCESS through TCRdb and include only in-frame sequences with V and J called. Some clones fail to appear in such tables; in the studies checked, an unresolved V gene covers under half of the shortfall, and the cause of the remainder is unknown. For V, J and clone size, that table is used; D and trimming come from the DNA. The sample contains 100,000 or so clones, around three quarters of them found a single time. In total, the top ten clones hold roughly 3.7% of the sample.

Worth noting for this clone: The antigen it recognizes is unknown. Base qualities are missing; no much larger clone stands one base away.

Sequencing was performed on PBMCs. The TCR sequence derives from a female donor in good health and CMV-seropositive. Recombination connected TRBV5-1 to TRBJ2-2, with 7 bases in between that match TRBD1. The bases read TGCGCCAGCAGCACAGACAGGGTTAGGACCGGGGAGCTGTTTTTT. Protein translation: CASSTDRVRTGELFF. With all but the CDR3 taken from the reference TRBV5-1 and TRBJ2-2 genes, the full variable domain is: KAGVTQTPRYLIKTRGQQVTLSCSPISGHRSVSWYQQTPGQGLQFLFEYFSETQRNKGNFPGRFSGRQFSNSRSEMNVSTLELGDSALYLCASSTDRVRTGELFFGEGSRLTVL.